The 13 T cell receptor beta chains below all came from one sample that was sequenced in a study of regulatory T cells in long-lasting Graves disease. The time point is: newly diagnosed GD, antithyroid drugs for less than 3 months. The TCR library was prepared using RNA isolated from PBMCs. The authors built TCR beta libraries using iRepertoire HTBI primers and Arm-PCR of CDR3 regions. TCRdb passed the multiplex PCR reads through MiXCR, listing each CDR3 protein once. This repertoire shows 350,000 to 550,000 distinct CDR3 sequences, 16% found once; its top ten account for under 30%. These same data were also listed under a study on T cells in Graves' hyperthyroidism and ophthalmopathy.

The specimen comprised peripheral blood mononuclear cells (PBMCs), sampled at new diagnosis, from a patient treated with antithyroid drugs. Receptors were obtained from a woman younger than 30 with Graves disease.

The genes are TRBV9 and TRBJ2-1; unclear D gene. V was cut by 0 bases and J by 6 bases, with 10 bases left in between. The CDR3 is 14 amino acids. The V gene's germline CDR1 is SGDLS and CDR2 YYNGEE. The CDR3 is CASSVEPRGNEQFF. The CDR3 coding sequence is TGTGCCAGCAGCGTAGAGCCCCGAGGCAATGAGCAGTTCTTC.

This clonotype came up many times. V is TRBV7-3 and J is TRBJ2-1, with D unresolved. The V and J ends lost 6 bases and 9 bases respectively, with 15 bases between them. CDR3 length: 13 residues. The germline CDR1 and CDR2 sequences are SGHTA and FQGTGA. The CDR3 loop reads CASSNLLTGEQFF. CDR3 DNA: TGTGCCAGCAGTAATTTACTCACGGGTGAGCAGTTCTTC.

This clonotype was seen only a few times. The rearrangement links TRBV9 to TRBJ2-1; D unclear. V was clipped by 3 bases and J by 2 bases, with 6 bases between them. Germline CDR1 is SGDLS and CDR2 is YYNGEE. The CDR3 runs 13 residues. The CDR3 sequence is CASSAGTYNEQFF. The CDR3 bases are TGTGCCAGCAGCGCAGGCACCTACAATGAGCAGTTCTTC.

This clonotype showed up many times. This CDR3 is CASKSTASTDTQYF. For the CDR3, the DNA is TGTGCCAGCAAATCGACAGCTAGCACAGATACGCAGTATTTT. V and J are TRBV6-1 and TRBJ2-3; a possible D gene is TRBD1 (5 bases). Germline CDR1 is MNHNS and CDR2 is SASEGT. V lost 7 bases and J lost 0, with 11 bases in between. The CDR3 contains 14 residues.

This clonotype was detected many times. The V call is TRBV2, the J call TRBJ2-5; D ambiguous. This CDR3 has 13 amino acids. Looked up from germline, CDR1 is SNHLY and CDR2 is FYNNEI. With 5 bases removed from V and 1 base from J, the gap between germline ends came to 8 bases. The CDR3 reads CASSQRRQETQYF. The CDR3 nucleotides are TGTGCCAGCAGTCAAAGGCGCCAAGAGACCCAGTACTTC.

This rearrangement joins TRBV11-3 to TRBJ2-3, with D perhaps assigned TRBD1 or TRBD2 (5 bases each). This CDR3 has 17 residues. The V and J ends lost 5 bases and 2 bases respectively, with 20 bases between them. Germline values: CDR1 SGHNT, CDR2 YENEEA. The CDR3 DNA is TGTGCCAGCAGCCCGTCGGGTAGTCGGGGCTCCACAGATACGCAGTATTTT. Protein product: CASSPSGSRGSTDTQYF. Full variable domain (remainder filled in from reference TRBV11-3 and TRBJ2-3): EAGVVQSPRYKIIEKKQPVAFWCNPISGHNTLYWYLQNLGQGPELLIRYENEEAVDDSQLPKDRFSAERLKGVDSTLKIQPAELGDSAVYLCASSPSGSRGSTDTQYFGPGTRLTVL.

The table lists this clonotype with many counts. The chain employs TRBV12-3 or TRBV12-4 and TRBJ1-5; possible D gene TRBD1, 5 bases. CDR3 length: 15 amino acids. Deletions cut 0 bases from V and 11 bases from J, with 17 bases between. CDR3 DNA sequence: TGTGCCAGCAGTTTAGCCTGGACACCCCTGAAGACCCAGCATTTT. Protein product: CASSLAWTPLKTQHF.

The rearrangement joins TRBV28 to TRBJ1-2, with D unresolved. Germline assignment: CDR1 MDHEN and CDR2 SYDVKM. The CDR3 is 13 amino acids. The V and J ends lost 6 bases and 8 bases respectively, with 16 bases between them. The CDR3 nucleotides are TGTGCCAGCAGCCCCGACCGCTATAGGGGCTACACCTTC. Its translation: CASSPDRYRGYTF.

This clonotype was seen more than once but under ten times. The rearrangement uses TRBV28 and TRBJ2-1; 7 bases line up with TRBD2. Trimming cost V 5 bases and J 6 bases; bases outside gene matches: 4. Germline assignment: CDR1 MDHEN and CDR2 SYDVKM. There are 13 residues in the CDR3. The CDR3 nucleotides are TGTGCCAGCAGTCGGGGACTATTCAATGAGCAGTTCTTC. Encoded protein: CASSRGLFNEQFF. The full variable domain, with the rest looked up from reference TRBV28 and TRBJ2-1, is DVKVTQSSRYLVKRTGEKVFLECVQDMDHENMFWYRQDPGLGLRLIYFSYDVKMKEKGDIPEGYSVSREKKERFSLILESASTNQTSMYLCASSRGLFNEQFFGPGTRLTVL.

This clonotype was counted ten times or more. The CDR3 DNA reads as TGCAGCGTTGGTTCGGGAGCTTCGGGGCACATTCAGTACTTC. It specifies CSVGSGASGHIQYF. The rearrangement links TRBV29-1 to TRBJ2-4; D perhaps matches TRBD2 (6 bases). Germline V gives CDR1 SQVTM, CDR2 ANQGSEA. The length of the CDR3 is 14 residues. Trimming cost V 4 bases and J 8 bases, with 18 bases left between them.

This clonotype was picked up many times. The junction departs from germline at one end; a sequencing error may be responsible. This chain connects TRBV5-1 to TRBJ1-1; tentative D call: TRBD1 (5 bases). This CDR3 has 12 residues. Germline V gene data show CDR1 as SGHRS and CDR2 as YFSETQ. CDR3 DNA: TGTGCCAGCAGCTTAGAGGGGTCTGAAGCTTTCTTT. This sequence encodes CASSLEGSEAFF.

This clonotype was seen more than once but under ten times. V is TRBV18 and J is TRBJ2-1, with D perhaps assigned TRBD1 or TRBD2 (6 bases each). V was shortened by 10 bases and J by 3 bases, with 19 bases between the two germline ends. CDR3 length: 15 residues. Germline V lookup: CDR1 KGHSH, CDR2 LQKENI. CDR3 in amino acids: CATAWGREDYNEQFF. CDR3 nucleotide sequence: TGTGCCACCGCCTGGGGGCGGGAAGACTACAATGAGCAGTTCTTC.

This clonotype was observed at least ten times. The CDR3 sequence is CASSLEAGTSGNNEQFF. CDR3 DNA: TGTGCCAGCAGCTTAGAGGCAGGGACTAGCGGAAACAATGAGCAGTTCTTC. V gene TRBV7-9 combines with J gene TRBJ2-1; TRBD2 agrees at 11 bases. V dropped 1 base and J dropped 5; count of bases not matched to a gene: 7. CDR1 is SEHNR and CDR2 is FQNEAQ in the germline V gene (reference sequence). This CDR3 contains 17 residues.